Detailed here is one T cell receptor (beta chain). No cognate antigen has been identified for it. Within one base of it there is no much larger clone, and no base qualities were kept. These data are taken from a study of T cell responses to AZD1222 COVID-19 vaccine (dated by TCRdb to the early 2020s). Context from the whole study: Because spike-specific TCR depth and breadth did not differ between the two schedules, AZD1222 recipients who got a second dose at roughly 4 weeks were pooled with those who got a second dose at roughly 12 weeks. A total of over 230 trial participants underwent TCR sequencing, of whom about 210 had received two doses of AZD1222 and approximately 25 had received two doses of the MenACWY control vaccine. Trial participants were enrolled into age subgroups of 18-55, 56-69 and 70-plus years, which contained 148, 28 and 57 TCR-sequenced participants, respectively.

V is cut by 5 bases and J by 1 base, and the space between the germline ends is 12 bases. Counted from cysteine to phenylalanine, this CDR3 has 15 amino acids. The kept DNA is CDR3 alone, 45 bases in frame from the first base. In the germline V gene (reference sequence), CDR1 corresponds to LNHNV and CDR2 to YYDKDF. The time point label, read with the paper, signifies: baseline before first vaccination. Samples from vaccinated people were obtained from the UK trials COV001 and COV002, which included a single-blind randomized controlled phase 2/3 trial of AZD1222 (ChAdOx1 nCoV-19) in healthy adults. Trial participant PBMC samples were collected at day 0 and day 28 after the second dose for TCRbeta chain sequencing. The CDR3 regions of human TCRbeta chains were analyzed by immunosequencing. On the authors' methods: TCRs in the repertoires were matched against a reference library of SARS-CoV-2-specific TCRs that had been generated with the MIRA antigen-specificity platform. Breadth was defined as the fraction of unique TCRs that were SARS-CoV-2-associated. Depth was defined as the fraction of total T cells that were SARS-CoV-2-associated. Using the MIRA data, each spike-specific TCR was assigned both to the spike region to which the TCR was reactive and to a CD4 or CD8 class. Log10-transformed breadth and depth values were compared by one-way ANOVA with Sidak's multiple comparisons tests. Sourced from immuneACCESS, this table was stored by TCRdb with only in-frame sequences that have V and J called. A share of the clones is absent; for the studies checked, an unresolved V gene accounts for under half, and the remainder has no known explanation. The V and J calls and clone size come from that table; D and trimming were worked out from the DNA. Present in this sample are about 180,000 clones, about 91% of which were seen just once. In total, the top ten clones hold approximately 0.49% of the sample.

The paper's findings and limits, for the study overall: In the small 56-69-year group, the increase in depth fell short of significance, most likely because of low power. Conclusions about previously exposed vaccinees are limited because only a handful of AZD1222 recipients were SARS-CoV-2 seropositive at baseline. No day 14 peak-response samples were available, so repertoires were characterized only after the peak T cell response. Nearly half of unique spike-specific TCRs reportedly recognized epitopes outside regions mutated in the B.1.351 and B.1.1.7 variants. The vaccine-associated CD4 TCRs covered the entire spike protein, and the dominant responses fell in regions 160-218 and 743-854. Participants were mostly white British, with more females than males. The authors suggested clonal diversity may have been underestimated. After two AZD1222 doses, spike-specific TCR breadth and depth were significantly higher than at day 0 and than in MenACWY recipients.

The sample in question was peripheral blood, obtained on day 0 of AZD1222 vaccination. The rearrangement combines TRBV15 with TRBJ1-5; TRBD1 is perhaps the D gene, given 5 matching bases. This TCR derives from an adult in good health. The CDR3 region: CATSLDRWSNQPQHF. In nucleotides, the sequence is TGTGCCACCAGCCTAGACAGATGGAGCAATCAGCCCCAGCATTTT.